This T cell receptor (beta chain) was identified during a study of neoadjuvant anti-PD-1 for oral cavity cancer. TCRdb's table, derived via immunoSEQ multiplex PCR, lists solely in-frame clones and lacks some. Among more than 13,000 clones listed, approximately 70% were seen once. The V gene's germline CDR1 is SGHVS and CDR2 FQNEAQ. The CDR3 extends over 14 amino acids. Deletions cut 5 bases from V and 5 bases from J, with 15 bases between. Time point of the sample: after neoadjuvant nivolumab, at surgical resection. This clonotype originated in a person between 40 and 85 years old with oral cavity squamous cell carcinoma. The chain uses TRBV7-8 and TRBJ2-5; D tentatively reads TRBD1 or TRBD2 (5 bases each). The starting material was PBMCs, obtained after nivolumab (anti-PD-1) treatment. CDR3 amino acids: CASSTLTGRETQYF. The CDR3 region has the DNA TGTGCCAGCAGCACCCTTACGGGGCGCGAGACCCAGTACTTC.